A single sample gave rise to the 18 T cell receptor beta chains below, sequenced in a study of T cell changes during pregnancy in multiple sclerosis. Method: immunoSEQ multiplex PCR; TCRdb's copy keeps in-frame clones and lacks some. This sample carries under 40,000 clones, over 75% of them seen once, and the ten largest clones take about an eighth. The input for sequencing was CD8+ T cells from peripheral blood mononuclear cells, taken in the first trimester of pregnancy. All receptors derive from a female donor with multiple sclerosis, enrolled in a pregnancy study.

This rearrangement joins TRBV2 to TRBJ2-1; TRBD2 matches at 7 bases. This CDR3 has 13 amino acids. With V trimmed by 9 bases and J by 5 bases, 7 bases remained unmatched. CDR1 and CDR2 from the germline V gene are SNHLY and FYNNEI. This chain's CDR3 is CASRGLADNEQFF. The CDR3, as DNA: TGTGCCAGTCGCGGGCTAGCGGACAATGAGCAGTTCTTC.

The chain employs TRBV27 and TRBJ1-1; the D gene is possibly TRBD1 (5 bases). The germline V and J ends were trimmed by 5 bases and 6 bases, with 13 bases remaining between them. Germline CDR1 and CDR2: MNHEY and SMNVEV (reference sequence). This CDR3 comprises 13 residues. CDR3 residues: CASSPGIGAEAFF. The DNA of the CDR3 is TGTGCCAGCAGTCCCGGTATAGGGGCTGAAGCTTTCTTT.

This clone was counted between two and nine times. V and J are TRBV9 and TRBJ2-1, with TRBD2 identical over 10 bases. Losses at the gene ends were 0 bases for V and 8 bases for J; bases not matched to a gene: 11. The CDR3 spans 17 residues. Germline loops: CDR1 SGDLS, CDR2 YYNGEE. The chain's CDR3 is CASSVGGLAGVIDEQFF. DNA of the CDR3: TGTGCCAGCAGCGTAGGAGGGCTAGCGGGAGTGATAGATGAGCAGTTCTTC. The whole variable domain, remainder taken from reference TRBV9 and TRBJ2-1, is DSGVTQTPKHLITATGQRVTLRCSPRSGDLSVYWYQQSLDQGLQFLIQYYNGEERAKGNILERFSAQQFPDLHSELNLSSLELGDSALYFCASSVGGLAGVIDEQFFGPGTRLTVL.

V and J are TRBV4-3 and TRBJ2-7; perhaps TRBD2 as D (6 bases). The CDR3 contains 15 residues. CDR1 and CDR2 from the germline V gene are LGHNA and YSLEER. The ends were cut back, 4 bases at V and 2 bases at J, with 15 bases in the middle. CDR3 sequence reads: CASSPSSGSTYEQYF. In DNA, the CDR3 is TGCGCCAGCAGCCCTAGTAGCGGATCCACCTACGAGCAGTACTTC.

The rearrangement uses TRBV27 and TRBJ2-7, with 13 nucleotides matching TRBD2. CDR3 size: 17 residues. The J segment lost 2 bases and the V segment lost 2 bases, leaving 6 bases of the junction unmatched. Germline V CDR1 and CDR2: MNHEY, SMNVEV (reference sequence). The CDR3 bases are TGTGCCAGCAGTTTAGGAGGACTAGCGGGGGATCCCTACGAGCAGTACTTC. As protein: CASSLGGLAGDPYEQYF.

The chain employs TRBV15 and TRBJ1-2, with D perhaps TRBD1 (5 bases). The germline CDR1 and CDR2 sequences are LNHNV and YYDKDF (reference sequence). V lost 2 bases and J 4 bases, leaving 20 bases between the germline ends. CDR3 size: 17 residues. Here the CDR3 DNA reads TGTGCCACCAGCAGATCGGTGAGGACGCAGGGCCGCTATGGCTACACCTTC. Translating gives CATSRSVRTQGRYGYTF.

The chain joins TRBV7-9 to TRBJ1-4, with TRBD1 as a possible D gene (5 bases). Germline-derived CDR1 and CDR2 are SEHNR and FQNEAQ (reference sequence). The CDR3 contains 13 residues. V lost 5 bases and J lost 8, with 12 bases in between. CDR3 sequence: CASSPGTEEKLFF. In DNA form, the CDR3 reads TGTGCCAGCAGCCCCGGGACTGAAGAAAAACTGTTTTTT.

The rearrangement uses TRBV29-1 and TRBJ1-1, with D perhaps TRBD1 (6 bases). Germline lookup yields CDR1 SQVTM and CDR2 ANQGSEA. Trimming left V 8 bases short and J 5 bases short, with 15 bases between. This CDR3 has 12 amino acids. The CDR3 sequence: CSSFGRGTEAFF. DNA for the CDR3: TGCAGCTCCTTCGGTAGGGGGACTGAAGCTTTCTTT.

Written as DNA, the CDR3 is TGCGCCAGCAGCCAAGGTCCCAGGAATCAGCCCCAGCATTTT. This gives the protein CASSQGPRNQPQHF. The chain recombines TRBV4-1 with TRBJ1-5; D remains unclear. V lost 1 base, J lost 4 bases, and 8 bases lay in between. Germline V lookup: CDR1 MGHRA, CDR2 YSYEKL. The length of the CDR3 is 14 residues.

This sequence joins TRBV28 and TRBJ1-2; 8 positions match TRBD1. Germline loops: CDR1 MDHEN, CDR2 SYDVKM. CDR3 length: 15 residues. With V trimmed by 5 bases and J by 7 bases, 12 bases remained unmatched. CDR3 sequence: CASSVTLQGVSGYTF. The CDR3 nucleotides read TGTGCCAGCAGTGTCACTCTACAGGGGGTTAGTGGCTACACCTTC.

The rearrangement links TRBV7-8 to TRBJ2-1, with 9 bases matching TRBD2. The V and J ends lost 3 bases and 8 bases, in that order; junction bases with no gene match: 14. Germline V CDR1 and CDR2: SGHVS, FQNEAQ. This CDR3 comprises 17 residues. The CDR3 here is CASSLGMGSGSPDEQFF. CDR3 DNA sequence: TGTGCCAGCAGCTTGGGGATGGGTAGCGGGAGTCCAGATGAGCAGTTCTTC.

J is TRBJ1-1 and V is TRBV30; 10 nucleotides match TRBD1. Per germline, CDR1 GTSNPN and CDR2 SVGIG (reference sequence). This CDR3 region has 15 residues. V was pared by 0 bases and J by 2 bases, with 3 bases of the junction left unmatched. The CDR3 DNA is TGTGCCTGGAGTGTGGGACAGGGGATTAACACTGAAGCTTTCTTT. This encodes CAWSVGQGINTEAFF.

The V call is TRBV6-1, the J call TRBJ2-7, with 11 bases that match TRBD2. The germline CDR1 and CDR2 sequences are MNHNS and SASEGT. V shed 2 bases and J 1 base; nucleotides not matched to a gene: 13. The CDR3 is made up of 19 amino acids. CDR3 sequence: CASSESYFPGLAESYEQYF. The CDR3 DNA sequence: TGTGCCAGCAGTGAATCCTACTTCCCGGGACTAGCGGAGTCCTACGAGCAGTACTTC.

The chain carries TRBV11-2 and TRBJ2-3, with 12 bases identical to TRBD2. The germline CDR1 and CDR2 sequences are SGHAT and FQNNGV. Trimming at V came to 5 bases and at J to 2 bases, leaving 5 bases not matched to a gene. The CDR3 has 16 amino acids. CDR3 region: CASSPGLAGITDTQYF. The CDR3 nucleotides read TGTGCCAGCAGCCCCGGACTAGCGGGAATCACAGATACGCAGTATTTT.

In DNA, the CDR3 is TGTGCCAGCAGCGTAGGGGGACAGTCCTACGAGCAGTACTTC. It yields the protein CASSVGGQSYEQYF. J is TRBJ2-7 and V is TRBV9; TRBD1 agrees at 7 bases. The CDR3 has 14 amino acids. Germline lookup yields CDR1 SGDLS and CDR2 YYNGEE. J was trimmed by 1 base and V by 0 bases; bases with no gene match: 1.

CDR3 sequence reads: CASSITGGYGYTF. For the CDR3, the DNA is TGTGCCAGCAGCATTACAGGGGGGTATGGCTACACCTTC. V and J are TRBV7-9 and TRBJ1-2; 8 nucleotides match TRBD1. Trimming took 5 bases from V and 5 from J; bases not matched to a gene: 4. This CDR3 has 13 residues. Germline V gene data show CDR1 as SEHNR and CDR2 as FQNEAQ (reference sequence).

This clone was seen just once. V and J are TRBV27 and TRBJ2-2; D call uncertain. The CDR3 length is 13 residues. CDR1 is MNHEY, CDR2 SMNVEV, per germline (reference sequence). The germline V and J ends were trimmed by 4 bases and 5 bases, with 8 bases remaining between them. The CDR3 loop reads CASSSSRTGELFF. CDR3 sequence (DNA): TGTGCCAGCAGTTCTTCCAGGACCGGGGAGCTGTTTTTT.

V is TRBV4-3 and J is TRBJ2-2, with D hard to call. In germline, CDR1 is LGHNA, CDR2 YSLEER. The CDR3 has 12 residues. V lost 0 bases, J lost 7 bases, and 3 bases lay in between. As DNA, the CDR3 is TGCGCCAGCAGCCAAGACCTCGGGGAGCTGTTTTTT. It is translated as CASSQDLGELFF.